This TCR beta chain was profiled in a study of T cell responses to AZD1222 COVID-19 vaccine. Sequencing was performed with immunoSEQ multiplex PCR; in TCRdb, only in-frame clones are kept and a portion is missing. The sample holds 65,000 or so clones, roughly 84% seen once. As regards this clone: Its matching antigen is unknown.

Overall study results and limits: Unmutated variant regions reportedly attract nearly half of all spike-specific TCRs. Possibly, clonal diversity was underestimated; donors were largely white British and included more females.

Germline V gene sequence: CDR1 WSHSY, CDR2 SAAADI. The CDR3 extends over 14 amino acids. Trimming took off 2 bases at V and 9 bases at J, with 11 bases between the two ends. This TCR was recovered from an adult in good health. The specimen comprised peripheral blood, sampled on day 0 of AZD1222 vaccination. The gene calls are TRBV10-2 and TRBJ1-6, with D perhaps TRBD1 (5 bases). CDR3: CASSETIQGSPLHF. The CDR3 region has the DNA TGCGCCAGCAGTGAGACGATCCAGGGTTCACCCCTCCACTTT.